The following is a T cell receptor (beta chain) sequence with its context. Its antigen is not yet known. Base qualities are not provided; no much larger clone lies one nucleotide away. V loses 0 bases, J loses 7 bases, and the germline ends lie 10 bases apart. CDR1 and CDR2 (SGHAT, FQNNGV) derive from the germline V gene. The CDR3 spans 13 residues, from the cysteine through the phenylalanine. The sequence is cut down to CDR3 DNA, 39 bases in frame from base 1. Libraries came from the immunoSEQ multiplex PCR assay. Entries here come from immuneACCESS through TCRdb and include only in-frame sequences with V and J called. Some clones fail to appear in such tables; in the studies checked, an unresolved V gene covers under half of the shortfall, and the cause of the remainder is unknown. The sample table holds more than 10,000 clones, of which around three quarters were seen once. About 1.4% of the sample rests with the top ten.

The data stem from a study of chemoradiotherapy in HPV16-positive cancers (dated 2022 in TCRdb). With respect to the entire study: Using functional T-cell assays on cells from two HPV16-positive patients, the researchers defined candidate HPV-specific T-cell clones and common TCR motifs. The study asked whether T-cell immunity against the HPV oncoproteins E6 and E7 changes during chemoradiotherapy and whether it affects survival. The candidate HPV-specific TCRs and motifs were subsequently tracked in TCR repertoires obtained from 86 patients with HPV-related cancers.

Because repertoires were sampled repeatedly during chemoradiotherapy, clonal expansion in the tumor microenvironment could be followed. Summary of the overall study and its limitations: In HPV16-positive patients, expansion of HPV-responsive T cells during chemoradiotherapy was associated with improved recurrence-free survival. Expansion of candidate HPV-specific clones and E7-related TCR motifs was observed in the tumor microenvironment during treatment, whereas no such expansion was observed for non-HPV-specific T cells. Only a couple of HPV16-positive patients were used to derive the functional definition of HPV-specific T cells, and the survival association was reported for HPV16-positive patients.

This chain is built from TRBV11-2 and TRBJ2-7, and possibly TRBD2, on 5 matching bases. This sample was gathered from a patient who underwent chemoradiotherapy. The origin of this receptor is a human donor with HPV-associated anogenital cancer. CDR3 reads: CASSLDRTREQYF. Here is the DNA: TGTGCCAGCAGCTTAGATCGGACTCGGGAGCAGTACTTC.